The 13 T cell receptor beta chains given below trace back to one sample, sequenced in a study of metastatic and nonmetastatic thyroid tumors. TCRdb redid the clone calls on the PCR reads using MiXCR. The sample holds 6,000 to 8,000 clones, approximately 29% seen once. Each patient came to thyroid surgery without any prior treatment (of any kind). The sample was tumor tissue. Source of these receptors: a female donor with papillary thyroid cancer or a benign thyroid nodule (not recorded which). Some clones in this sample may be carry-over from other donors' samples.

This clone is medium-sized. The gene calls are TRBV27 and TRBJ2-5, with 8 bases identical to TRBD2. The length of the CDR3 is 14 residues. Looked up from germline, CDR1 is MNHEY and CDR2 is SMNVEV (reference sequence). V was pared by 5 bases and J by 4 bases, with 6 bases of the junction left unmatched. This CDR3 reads CASSLRLAGETQYF. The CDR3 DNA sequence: TGTGCCAGCAGTCTCCGTCTAGCGGGAGAGACCCAGTACTTC.

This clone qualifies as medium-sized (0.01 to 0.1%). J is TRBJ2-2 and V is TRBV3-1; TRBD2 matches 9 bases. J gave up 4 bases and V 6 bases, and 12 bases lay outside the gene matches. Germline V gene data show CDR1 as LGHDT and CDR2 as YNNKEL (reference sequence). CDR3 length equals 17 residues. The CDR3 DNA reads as TGTGCCAGCAGGGGGCTAGCGGGGACCCGGGGCACCGGGGAGCTGTTTTTT. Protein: CASRGLAGTRGTGELFF.

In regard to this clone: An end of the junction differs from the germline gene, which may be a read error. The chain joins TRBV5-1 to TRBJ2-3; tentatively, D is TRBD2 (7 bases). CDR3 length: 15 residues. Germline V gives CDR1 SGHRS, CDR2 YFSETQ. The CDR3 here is CTSSVGGGQTDTQYF. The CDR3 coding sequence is TGCACCAGCTCTGTGGGGGGGGGGCAAACAGATACGCAGTATTTT.

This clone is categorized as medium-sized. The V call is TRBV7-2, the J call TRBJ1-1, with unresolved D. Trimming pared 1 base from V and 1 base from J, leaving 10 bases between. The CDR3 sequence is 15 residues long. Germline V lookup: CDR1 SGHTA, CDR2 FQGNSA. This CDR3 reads CASSLDLWPNTEAFF. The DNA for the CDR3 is TGTGCCAGCAGCTTAGATTTGTGGCCGAACACTGAAGCTTTCTTT.

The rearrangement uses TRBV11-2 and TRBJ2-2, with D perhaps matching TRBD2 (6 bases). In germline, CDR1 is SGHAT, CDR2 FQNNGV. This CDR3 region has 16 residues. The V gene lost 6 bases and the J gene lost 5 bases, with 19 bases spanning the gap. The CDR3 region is CASRPGVVRCTGELFF. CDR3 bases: TGTGCCAGCAGGCCGGGGGTCGTCCGGTGTACCGGGGAGCTGTTTTTT.

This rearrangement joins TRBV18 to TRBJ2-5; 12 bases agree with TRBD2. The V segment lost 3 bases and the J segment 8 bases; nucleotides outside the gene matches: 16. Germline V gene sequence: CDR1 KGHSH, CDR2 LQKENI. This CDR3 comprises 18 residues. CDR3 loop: CASSPFMTSGSWEGTQYF. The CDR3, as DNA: TGTGCCAGCTCACCTTTTATGACTAGCGGGAGTTGGGAAGGTACCCAGTACTTC.

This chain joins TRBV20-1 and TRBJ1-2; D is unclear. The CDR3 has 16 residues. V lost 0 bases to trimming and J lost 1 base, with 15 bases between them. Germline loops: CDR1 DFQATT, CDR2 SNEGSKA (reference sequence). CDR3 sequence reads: CSARDIVGIGNYGYTF. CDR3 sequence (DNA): TGCAGTGCTAGAGATATAGTCGGGATTGGTAACTATGGCTACACCTTC.

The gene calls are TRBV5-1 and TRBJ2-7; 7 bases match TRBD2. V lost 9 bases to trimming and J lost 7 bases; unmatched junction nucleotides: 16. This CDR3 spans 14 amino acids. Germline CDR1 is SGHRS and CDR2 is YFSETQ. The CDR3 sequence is CATLYWEGGFEQYF. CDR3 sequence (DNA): TGCGCCACTCTCTATTGGGAGGGAGGTTTTGAGCAGTACTTC.

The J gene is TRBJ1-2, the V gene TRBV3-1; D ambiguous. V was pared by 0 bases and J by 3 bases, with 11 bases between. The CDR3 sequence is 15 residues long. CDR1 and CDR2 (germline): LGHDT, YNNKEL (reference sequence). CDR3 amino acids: CASSQENGRYYGYTF. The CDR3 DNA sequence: TGTGCCAGCAGCCAAGAAAACGGCAGGTACTATGGCTACACCTTC.

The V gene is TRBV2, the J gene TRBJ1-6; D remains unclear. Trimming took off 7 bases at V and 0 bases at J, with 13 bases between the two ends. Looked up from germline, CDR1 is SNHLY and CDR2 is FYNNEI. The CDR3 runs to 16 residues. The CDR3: CASTSDSLSYNSPLHF. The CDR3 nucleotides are TGTGCCAGCACATCGGACTCCCTCTCCTATAATTCACCCCTCCACTTT.

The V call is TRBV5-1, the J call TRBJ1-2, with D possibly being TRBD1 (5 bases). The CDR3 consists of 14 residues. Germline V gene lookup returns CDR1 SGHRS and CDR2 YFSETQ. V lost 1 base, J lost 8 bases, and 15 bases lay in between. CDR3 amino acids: CASSLSGMEWGYTF. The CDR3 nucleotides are TGCGCCAGCAGCTTGTCAGGGATGGAGTGGGGCTACACCTTC.

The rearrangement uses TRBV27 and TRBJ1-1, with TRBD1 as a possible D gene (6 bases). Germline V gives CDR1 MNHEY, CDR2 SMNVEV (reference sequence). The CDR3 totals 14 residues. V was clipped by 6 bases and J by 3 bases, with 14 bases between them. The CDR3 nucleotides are TGTGCCAGCAGAGAAGGGGGTTGGGACACTGAAGCTTTCTTT. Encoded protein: CASREGGWDTEAFF.

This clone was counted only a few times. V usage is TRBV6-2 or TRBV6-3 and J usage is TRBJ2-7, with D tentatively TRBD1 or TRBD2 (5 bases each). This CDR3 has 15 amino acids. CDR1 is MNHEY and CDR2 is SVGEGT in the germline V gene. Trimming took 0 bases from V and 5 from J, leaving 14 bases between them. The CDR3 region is CASSYSIGVGHEQYF. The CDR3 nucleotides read TGTGCCAGCAGTTACTCGATCGGGGTGGGACACGAGCAGTACTTC.